Listed below are T cell receptor beta chains from one sample, sequenced in a study of persistence of HIV-infected CD4 T cells. Which antigens these TCRs recognize remains unknown. Produced via immunoSEQ multiplex PCR; TCRdb's table is partial and in-frame only. The table shows 25,000 to 40,000 clones, with 80% to 90% occurring only once. This specimen was CD4+ T cells sorted from PBMCs after 18-hour stimulation, taken from a patient who received antiretroviral therapy. All receptors come from an adult woman with HIV who was CMV-seropositive. The CDR3 runs from the conserved cysteine through the conserved F or W. Fields, in order: V gene, clone size, J gene, D gene, CDR3 protein, CDR3 DNA. The D gene is left open where the match is weak. Clone size is stated in some rows and not others, as once, few, many or a class when expanded.

TRBV25-1	.	TRBJ1-2	TRBD1	CASSAGQGYGYTF	TGTGCCAGCAGTGCGGGACAGGGGTACGGCTACACCTTC
TRBV28	.	TRBJ1-1	.	CASSIISGGGGTEAFF	TGTGCCAGCAGTATTATCTCGGGGGGCGGGGGCACTGAAGCTTTCTTT
TRBV19	.	TRBJ1-6	TRBD1	CASTLVPGQGNSPLHF	TGTGCCAGTACCCTTGTCCCGGGACAGGGAAATTCACCCCTCCACTTT
TRBV12-2	.	TRBJ1-5	.	CASHRGHQPQHF	TGTGCATCACACCGGGGGCATCAGCCCCAGCATTTT
TRBV27	.	TRBJ1-5	TRBD1	CASSWGLEDRGRSQPQHF	TGTGCCAGCAGTTGGGGGCTAGAGGACAGGGGAAGGAGTCAGCCCCAGCATTTT
TRBV5-1	.	TRBJ2-7	TRBD1	CASSPDRVAAYEQYF	TGCGCCAGCAGCCCGGACAGGGTAGCTGCCTACGAGCAGTACTTC
TRBV5-8	.	TRBJ2-5	TRBD1	CASSSLGAGGETQYF	TGTGCCAGCAGCTCCCTCGGGGCAGGGGGAGAGACCCAGTACTTC
TRBV28	once	TRBJ1-2	.	CASSPGVYGYTF	TGTGCCAGCAGTCCGGGAGTGTATGGCTACACCTTC
TRBV20-1	once	TRBJ2-7	.	CSARDGAEQYF	TGCAGTGCTAGAGACGGCGCCGAGCAGTACTTC
TRBV6-1	.	TRBJ1-2	TRBD1	CASSDPGGFGNYGYTF	TGTGCCAGCAGTGACCCAGGGGGCTTCGGTAACTATGGCTACACCTTC
TRBV7-9	.	TRBJ1-1	.	CASSSPRGIDTEAFF	TGTGCCAGCAGCTCCCCTCGGGGGATTGACACTGAAGCTTTCTTT
TRBV5-6	.	TRBJ2-1	.	CASSWQKGYNEQFF	TGTGCCAGCAGCTGGCAGAAAGGTTACAATGAGCAGTTCTTC
TRBV9	.	TRBJ1-3	TRBD1	CASSVGQGVGGNTIYF	TGTGCCAGCAGCGTGGGACAGGGTGTCGGCGGAAACACCATATATTTT
TRBV4-3	.	TRBJ1-2	TRBD1	CASSQGGTGGYGYTF	TGCGCCAGCAGCCAAGGAGGGACAGGGGGCTATGGCTACACCTTC
TRBV7-2	.	TRBJ2-5	TRBD2	CASSPRGLQETQYF	TGTGCCAGCAGCCCGAGGGGACTACAAGAGACCCAGTACTTC
TRBV19	.	TRBJ2-3	.	CASTLRSQASTDTQYF	TGTGCCAGTACACTCCGGTCCCAGGCTAGCACAGATACGCAGTATTTT